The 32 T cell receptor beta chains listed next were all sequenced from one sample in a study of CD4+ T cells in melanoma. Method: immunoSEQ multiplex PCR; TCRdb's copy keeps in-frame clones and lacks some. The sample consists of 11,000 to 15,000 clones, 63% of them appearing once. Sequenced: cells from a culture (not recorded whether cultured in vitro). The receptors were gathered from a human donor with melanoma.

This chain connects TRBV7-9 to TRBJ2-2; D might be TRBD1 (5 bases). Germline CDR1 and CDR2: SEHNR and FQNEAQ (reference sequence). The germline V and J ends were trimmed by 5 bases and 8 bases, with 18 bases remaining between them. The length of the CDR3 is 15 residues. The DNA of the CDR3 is TGTGCCAGCAGCCCGAACAGAGGTCAGGGAGGGGAGCTGTTTTTT. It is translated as CASSPNRGQGGELFF.

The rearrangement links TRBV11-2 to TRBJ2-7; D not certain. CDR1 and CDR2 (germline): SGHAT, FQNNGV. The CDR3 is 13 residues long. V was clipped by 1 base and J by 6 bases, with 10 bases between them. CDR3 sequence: CASSLAGTREQYF. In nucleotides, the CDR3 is TGTGCCAGCAGCTTAGCAGGTACACGCGAGCAGTACTTC. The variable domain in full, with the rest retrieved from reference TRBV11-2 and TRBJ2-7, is EAGVAQSPRYKIIEKRQSVAFWCNPISGHATLYWYQQILGQGPKLLIQFQNNGVVDDSQLPKDRFSAERLKGVDSTLKIQPAKLEDSAVYLCASSLAGTREQYFGPGTRLTVT.

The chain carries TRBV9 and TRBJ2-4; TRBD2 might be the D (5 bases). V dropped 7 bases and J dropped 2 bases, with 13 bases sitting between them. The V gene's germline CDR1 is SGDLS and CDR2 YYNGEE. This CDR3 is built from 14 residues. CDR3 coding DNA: TGTGCCAGCGCTGAGGGCGCGACCAAAAACATTCAGTACTTC. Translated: CASAEGATKNIQYF. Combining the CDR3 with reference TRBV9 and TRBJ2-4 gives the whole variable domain DSGVTQTPKHLITATGQRVTLRCSPRSGDLSVYWYQQSLDQGLQFLIQYYNGEERAKGNILERFSAQQFPDLHSELNLSSLELGDSALYFCASAEGATKNIQYFGAGTRLSVL.

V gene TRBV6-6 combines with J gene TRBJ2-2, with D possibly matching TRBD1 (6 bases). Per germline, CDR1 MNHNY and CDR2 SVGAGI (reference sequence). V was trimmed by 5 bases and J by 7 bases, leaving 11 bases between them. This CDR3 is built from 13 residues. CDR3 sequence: CASSKPGVGELFF. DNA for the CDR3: TGTGCCAGCAGTAAGCCAGGGGTCGGGGAGCTGTTTTTT.

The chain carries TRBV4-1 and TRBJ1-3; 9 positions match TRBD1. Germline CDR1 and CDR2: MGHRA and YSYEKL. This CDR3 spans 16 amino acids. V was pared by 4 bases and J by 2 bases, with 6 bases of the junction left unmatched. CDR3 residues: CASSRPGQGTGNTIYF. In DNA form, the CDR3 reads TGCGCCAGCAGCCGCCCGGGACAGGGAACTGGAAACACCATATATTTT.

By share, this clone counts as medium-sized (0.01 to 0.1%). In nucleotides, the CDR3 is TGTGCCAGCAGCCCGTTGACAGGGCTGGATAATTCACCCCTCCACTTT. This sequence encodes CASSPLTGLDNSPLHF. The chain recombines TRBV14 with TRBJ1-6, with 7 bases that match TRBD1. CDR1 is SGHDN, CDR2 FVKESK, per germline. J gave up 5 bases and V 4 bases, and 8 bases lay outside the gene matches. The CDR3 consists of 16 residues.

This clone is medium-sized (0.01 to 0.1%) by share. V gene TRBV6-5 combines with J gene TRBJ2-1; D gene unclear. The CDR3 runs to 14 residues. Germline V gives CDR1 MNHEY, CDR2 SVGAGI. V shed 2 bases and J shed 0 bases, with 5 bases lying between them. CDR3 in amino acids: CASSYSLSYNEQFF. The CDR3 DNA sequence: TGTGCCAGCAGTTACAGCCTCTCCTACAATGAGCAGTTCTTC.

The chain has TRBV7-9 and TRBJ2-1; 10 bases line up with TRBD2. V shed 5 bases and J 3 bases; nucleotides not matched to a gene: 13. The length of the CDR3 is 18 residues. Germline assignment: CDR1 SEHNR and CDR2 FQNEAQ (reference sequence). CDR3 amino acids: CASSPPVLAGGRYNEQFF. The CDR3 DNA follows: TGTGCCAGCAGCCCCCCCGTGTTAGCGGGGGGCCGCTACAATGAGCAGTTCTTC.

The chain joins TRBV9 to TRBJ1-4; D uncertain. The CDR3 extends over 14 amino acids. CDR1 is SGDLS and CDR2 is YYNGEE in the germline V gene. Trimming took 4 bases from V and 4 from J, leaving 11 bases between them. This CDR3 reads CASSPRVDNEKLFF. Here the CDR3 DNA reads TGTGCCAGCAGCCCCCGGGTCGATAATGAAAAACTGTTTTTT. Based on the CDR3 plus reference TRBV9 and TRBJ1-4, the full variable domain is DSGVTQTPKHLITATGQRVTLRCSPRSGDLSVYWYQQSLDQGLQFLIQYYNGEERAKGNILERFSAQQFPDLHSELNLSSLELGDSALYFCASSPRVDNEKLFFGSGTQLSVL.

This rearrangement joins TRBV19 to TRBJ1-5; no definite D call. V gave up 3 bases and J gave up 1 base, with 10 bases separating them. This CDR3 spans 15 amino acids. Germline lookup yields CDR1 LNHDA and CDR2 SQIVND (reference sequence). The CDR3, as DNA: TGTGCCAGTAGTATCTCTGATGTGAGCAATCAGCCCCAGCATTTT. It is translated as CASSISDVSNQPQHF.

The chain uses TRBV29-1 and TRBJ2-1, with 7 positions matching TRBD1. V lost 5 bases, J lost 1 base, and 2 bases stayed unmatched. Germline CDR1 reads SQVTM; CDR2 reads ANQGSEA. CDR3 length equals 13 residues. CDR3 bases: TGCAGCGTTCAACAGGGGTCCTACAATGAGCAGTTCTTC. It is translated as CSVQQGSYNEQFF.

The CDR3 sequence: CASSVQGTWETQYF. CDR3 DNA: TGTGCCAGCAGTGTACAGGGGACCTGGGAGACCCAGTACTTC. V is TRBV6-1 and J is TRBJ2-5, with 7 bases lining up with TRBD1. The CDR3 totals 14 residues. Germline V gene sequence: CDR1 MNHNS, CDR2 SASEGT. With 4 bases clipped from V and 5 bases from J, the junction kept 7 bases outside the gene matches.

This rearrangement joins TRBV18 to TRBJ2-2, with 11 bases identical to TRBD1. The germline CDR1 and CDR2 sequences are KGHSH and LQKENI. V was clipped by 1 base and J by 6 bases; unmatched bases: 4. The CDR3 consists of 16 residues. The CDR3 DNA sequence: TGTGCCAGCTCACCACAGCCGGGACAGGGGGCCGGGGAGCTGTTTTTT. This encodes CASSPQPGQGAGELFF. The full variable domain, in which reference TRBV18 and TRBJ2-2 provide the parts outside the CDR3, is NAGVMQNPRHLVRRRGQEARLRCSPMKGHSHVYWYRQLPEEGLKFMVYLQKENIIDESGMPKERFSAEFPKEGPSILRIQQVVRGDSAAYFCASSPQPGQGAGELFFGEGSRLTVL.

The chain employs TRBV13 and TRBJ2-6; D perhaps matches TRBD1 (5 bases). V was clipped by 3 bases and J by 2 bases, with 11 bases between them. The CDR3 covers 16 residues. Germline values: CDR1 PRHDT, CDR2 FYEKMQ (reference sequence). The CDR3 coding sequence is TGTGCCAGCAGCTTGACAGTATATGCTGGGGCCAACGTCCTGACTTTC. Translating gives CASSLTVYAGANVLTF.

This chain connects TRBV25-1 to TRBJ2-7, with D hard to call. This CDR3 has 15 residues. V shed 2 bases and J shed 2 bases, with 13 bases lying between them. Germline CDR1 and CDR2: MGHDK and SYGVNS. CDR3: CASSEVSTNPYEQYF. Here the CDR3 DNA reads TGTGCCAGCAGTGAAGTAAGCACAAACCCCTACGAGCAGTACTTC.

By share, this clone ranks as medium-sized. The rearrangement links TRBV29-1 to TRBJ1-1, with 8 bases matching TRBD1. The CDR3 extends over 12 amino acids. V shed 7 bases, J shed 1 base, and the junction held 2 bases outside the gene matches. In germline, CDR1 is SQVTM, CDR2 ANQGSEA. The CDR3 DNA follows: TGCAGCGCAGGGGGCTGGAACACTGAAGCTTTCTTT. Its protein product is CSAGGWNTEAFF.

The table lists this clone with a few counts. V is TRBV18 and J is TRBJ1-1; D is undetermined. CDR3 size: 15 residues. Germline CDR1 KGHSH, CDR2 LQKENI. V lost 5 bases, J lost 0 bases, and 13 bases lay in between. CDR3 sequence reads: CASSSGRGMNTEAFF. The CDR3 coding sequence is TGTGCCAGCTCATCCGGACGGGGAATGAACACTGAAGCTTTCTTT.

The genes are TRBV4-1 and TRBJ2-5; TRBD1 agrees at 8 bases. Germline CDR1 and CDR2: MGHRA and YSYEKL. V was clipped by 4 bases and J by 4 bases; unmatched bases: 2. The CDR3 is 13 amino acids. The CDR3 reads CASSLTGVETQYF. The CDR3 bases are TGCGCCAGCAGCCTGACAGGGGTAGAGACCCAGTACTTC.

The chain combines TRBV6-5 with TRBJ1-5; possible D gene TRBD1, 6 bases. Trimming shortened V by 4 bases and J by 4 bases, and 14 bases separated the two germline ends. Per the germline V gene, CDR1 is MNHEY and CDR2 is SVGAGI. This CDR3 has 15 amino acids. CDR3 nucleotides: TGTGCCAGCAGTTTTTCAGGGGCGGTGAATCAGCCCCAGCATTTT. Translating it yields CASSFSGAVNQPQHF.

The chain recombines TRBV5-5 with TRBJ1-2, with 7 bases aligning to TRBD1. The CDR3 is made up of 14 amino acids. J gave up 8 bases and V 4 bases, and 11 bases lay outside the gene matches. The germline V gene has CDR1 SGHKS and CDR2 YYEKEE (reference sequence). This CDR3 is CASSGQQGLGGYTF. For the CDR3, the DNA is TGTGCCAGCAGCGGGCAACAGGGGTTGGGGGGCTACACCTTC.

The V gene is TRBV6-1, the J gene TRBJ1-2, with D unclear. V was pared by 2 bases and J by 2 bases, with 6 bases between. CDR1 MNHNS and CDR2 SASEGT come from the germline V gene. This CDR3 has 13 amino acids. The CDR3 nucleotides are TGTGCCAGCAGTGAAAAGGGAAACTATGGCTACACCTTC. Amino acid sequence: CASSEKGNYGYTF.

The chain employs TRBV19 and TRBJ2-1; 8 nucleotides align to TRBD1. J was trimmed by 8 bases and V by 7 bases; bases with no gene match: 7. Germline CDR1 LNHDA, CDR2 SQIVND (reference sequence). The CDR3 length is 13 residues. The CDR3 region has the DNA TGTGCCAGTACCAGGACAGGGAGCGATGAGCAGTTCTTC. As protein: CASTRTGSDEQFF.

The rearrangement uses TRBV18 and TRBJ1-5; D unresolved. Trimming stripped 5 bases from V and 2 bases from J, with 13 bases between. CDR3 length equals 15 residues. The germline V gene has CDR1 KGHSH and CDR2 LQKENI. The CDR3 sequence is CASSKGQGGNQPQHF. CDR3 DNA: TGTGCCAGCTCAAAAGGGCAAGGTGGCAATCAGCCCCAGCATTTT.

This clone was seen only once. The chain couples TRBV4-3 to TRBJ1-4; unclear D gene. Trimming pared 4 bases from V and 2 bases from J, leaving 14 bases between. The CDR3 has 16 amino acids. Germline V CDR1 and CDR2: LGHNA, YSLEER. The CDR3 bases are TGCGCCAGCAGCCGCATCCCCGTTGTTACTAATGAAAAACTGTTTTTT. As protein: CASSRIPVVTNEKLFF.

The CDR3 DNA reads TGTGCCAGCAGGAGTCGGACTCTTAATTCACCCCTCCACTTT. Amino acids: CASRSRTLNSPLHF. This chain joins TRBV6-5 and TRBJ1-6, with D hard to call. This CDR3 has 14 amino acids. Trimming removed 6 bases at V and 6 bases at J, with 12 bases between. Germline V gives CDR1 MNHEY, CDR2 SVGAGI.

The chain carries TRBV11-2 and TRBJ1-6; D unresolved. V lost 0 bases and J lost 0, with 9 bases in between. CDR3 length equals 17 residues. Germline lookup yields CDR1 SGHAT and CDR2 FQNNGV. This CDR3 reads CASSLDSLSSYNSPLHF. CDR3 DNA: TGTGCCAGCAGCTTAGATTCCCTTAGCTCCTATAATTCACCCCTCCACTTT.

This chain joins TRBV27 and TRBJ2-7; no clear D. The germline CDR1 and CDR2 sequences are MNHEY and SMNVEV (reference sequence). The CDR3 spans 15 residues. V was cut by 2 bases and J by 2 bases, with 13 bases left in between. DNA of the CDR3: TGTGCCAGCAGTTTAAAGTTCTTGGGTCCCTACGAGCAGTACTTC. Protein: CASSLKFLGPYEQYF.

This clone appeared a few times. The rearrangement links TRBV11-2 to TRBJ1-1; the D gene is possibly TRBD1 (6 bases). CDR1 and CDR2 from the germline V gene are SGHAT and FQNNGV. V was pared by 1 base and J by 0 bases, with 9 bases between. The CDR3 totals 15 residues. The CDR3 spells CASSLVGALNTEAFF. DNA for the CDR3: TGTGCCAGCAGCTTAGTGGGGGCCCTGAACACTGAAGCTTTCTTT.

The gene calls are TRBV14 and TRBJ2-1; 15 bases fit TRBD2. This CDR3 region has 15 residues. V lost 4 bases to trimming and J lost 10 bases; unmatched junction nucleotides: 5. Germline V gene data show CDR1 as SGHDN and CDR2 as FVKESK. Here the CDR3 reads CASSRGLAGGGEQFF. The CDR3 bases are TGTGCCAGCAGCCGAGGACTAGCGGGGGGGGGAGAGCAGTTCTTC.

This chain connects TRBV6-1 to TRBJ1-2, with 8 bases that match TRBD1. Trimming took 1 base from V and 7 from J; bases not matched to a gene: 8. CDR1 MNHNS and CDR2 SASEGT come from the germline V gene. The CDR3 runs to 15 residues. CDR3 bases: TGTGCCAGCAGTGAAGTTTGGCAGGGGGCGCTTGGCTACACCTTC. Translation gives CASSEVWQGALGYTF.

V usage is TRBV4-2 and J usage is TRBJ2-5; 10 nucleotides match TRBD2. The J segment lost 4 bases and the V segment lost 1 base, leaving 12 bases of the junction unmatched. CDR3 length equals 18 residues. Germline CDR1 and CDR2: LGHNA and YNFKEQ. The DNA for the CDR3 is TGTGCCAGCAGCCAAGCCGGGCTAGCGGGGGTAGCGGGAGAGACCCAGTACTTC. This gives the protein CASSQAGLAGVAGETQYF.

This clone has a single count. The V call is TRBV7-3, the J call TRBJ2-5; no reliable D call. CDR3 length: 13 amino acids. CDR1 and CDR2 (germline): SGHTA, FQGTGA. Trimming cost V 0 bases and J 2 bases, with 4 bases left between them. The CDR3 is CASSLTRQETQYF. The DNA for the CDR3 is TGTGCCAGCAGCTTAACCCGGCAAGAGACCCAGTACTTC.